The rows below give T cell receptor beta chains drawn from one sample of a study of blood T cell repertoires in COVID-19. Using immunoSEQ multiplex PCR, the repertoire was profiled, and TCRdb retains in-frame clones only, with some absent. The sample carries about 240,000 clones, about 89% recorded once. Sequenced: PBMCs or T cells enriched from blood (not recorded which). These receptors originate from a woman aged 30 to 39 who had recovered from COVID-19. The CDR3 runs from the conserved cysteine through the conserved F or W.

j_call v_call cdr3_aa
TRBJ2-7 TRBV28 CASSSPPTGSYEQYF
TRBJ1-1 TRBV3-1/TRBV3-2 CASSLTQGNTEAFF
TRBJ1-2 TRBV5-4 CASSLDREGVGYTF
TRBJ2-7 TRBV10-3 CAVGTSGTYEQYF
TRBJ1-4 TRBV29-1 CSVERGEKLFF
TRBJ1-1 TRBV4-2 CASSQDQGGKGKAFF
TRBJ1-2 TRBV5-6 CASSLYGTGDAYGYTF
TRBJ2-1 TRBV20-1 CSGVEHNEQFF
TRBJ1-6 TRBV7-2 CASSFSSGLPSPLHF
TRBJ1-1 TRBV27 CASSLGQAVNTEAFF
TRBJ1-5 TRBV4-3 CASSQEQGTNQPQHF
TRBJ2-3 TRBV7-9 CASSFGTDTQYF
TRBJ1-5 TRBV5-5 CASSPLTGGDQPQHF
TRBJ2-7 TRBV2 CASSERYEQYF
TRBJ1-5 TRBV6-2/TRBV6-3 CASSFDRVPQPQHF
TRBJ2-2 TRBV28 CATAFRGNWGTGELFF
TRBJ1-4 TRBV11-1 CASSLLGLNEKLFF
TRBJ2-5 TRBV2 CASSEVRTRQETQYF
TRBJ1-1 TRBV28 CASSVQGLEAFF
TRBJ2-5 TRBV7-2 CASSLALGSGETQYF
TRBJ1-1 TRBV29-1 CSVEDLRRNTEAFF
TRBJ1-4 TRBV15 CATGDSRNEKLFF
TRBJ1-5 TRBV19 CAKYGAGGNHQPQHF
TRBJ2-2 TRBV7-9 CASSRGQLGTGELFF
TRBJ1-2 TRBV18 CASSPPWDRAVIWSYTF
TRBJ2-2 TRBV2 CASSVLANTGELFF
TRBJ2-1 TRBV28 CASEGAGGGYNEQFF
TRBJ2-7 TRBV27 CASSLAYTAYEQYF
TRBJ1-2 TRBV25-1 CASRGTAGYTF
TRBJ1-3 TRBV4-3 CASSQSPDGDSGNTIYF
TRBJ2-7 TRBV7-2 CASSTLTLAAEQYF
TRBJ2-2 TRBV18 CASSPPGRNTGELFF
TRBJ2-3 TRBV5-4 CASSYELGLAGGPNTDTQYF
TRBJ1-5 TRBV5-8 CASSKGQVSNQPQHF
TRBJ1-1 TRBV9 CASSRSGTGGTEAFF
TRBJ1-2 TRBV5-1 CASSLARVGFDGYTF
TRBJ1-1 TRBV15 CATSRDQGTAFF
TRBJ1-4 TRBV7-9 CASSLRTGREEKLFF
TRBJ2-3 TRBV5-4 CASSVTGSGDTQYF
TRBJ2-7 TRBV4-3 CASSQDLSGMGGHEQYF
TRBJ1-4 TRBV6-6 CASSTGPNNEKLFF
TRBJ1-2 TRBV4-1 CASSEISGQLSLFYGYTF
TRBJ2-7 TRBV27 CASTSLANEQYF
TRBJ2-3 TRBV9 CASSVEQGPDTQYF
TRBJ1-2 TRBV29-1 CSVVEQGAYGYTF
TRBJ2-7 TRBV6-5 CASSPTGATYEQYF
TRBJ1-1 TRBV10-3 CATRETSATNTEAFF
TRBJ2-1 TRBV12-3/TRBV12-4 CASRPASDEQFF
TRBJ2-1 TRBV29-1 CSGEREDEQFF